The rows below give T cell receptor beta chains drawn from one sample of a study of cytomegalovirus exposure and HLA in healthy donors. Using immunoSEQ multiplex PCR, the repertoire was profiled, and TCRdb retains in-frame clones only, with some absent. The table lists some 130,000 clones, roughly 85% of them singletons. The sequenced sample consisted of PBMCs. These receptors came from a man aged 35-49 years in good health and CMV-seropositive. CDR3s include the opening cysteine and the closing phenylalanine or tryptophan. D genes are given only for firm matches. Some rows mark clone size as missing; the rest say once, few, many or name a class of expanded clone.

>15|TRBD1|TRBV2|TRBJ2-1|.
TGTGCCAGCAGCCCGACAGGGGTGTCCTACAATGAGCAGTTCTTC
CASSPTGVSYNEQFF
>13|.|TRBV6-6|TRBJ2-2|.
TGTGCCAGCAGACTTAGCGGCACCGGGGAGCTGTTTTTT
CASRLSGTGELFF
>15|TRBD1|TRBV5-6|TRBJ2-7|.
TGTGCCAGCAGCTTGTCCGGTGGGACAGCCTACGAGCAGTACTTC
CASSLSGGTAYEQYF
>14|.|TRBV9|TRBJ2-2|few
TGTGCCAGCAGCGTACAGGGGAACACCGGGGAGCTGTTTTTT
CASSVQGNTGELFF
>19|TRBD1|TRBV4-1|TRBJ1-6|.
TGCGCCAGCAGCCAAGTTGGGACAGGGGAGAGCTCCTATAATTCACCCCTCCACTTT
CASSQVGTGESSYNSPLHF
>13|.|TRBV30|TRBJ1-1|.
TGTGCCTGGGGGCGACAGGTTAACACTGAAGCTTTCTTT
CAWGRQVNTEAFF
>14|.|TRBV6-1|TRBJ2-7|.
TGTGCCAGCAGTGAAGACAGGCAAGCCTACGAGCAGTACTTC
CASSEDRQAYEQYF
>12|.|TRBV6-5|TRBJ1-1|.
TGTGCCAGCGTAAGGGGTTGGGGGGGAGCTTTCTTT
CASVRGWGGAFF
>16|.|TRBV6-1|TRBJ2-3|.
TGTGCCAGCAGTGAGGCGAGGTCCCTCGGCACAGATACGCAGTATTTT
CASSEARSLGTDTQYF
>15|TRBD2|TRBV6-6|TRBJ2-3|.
TGTGCCAGCGCTCCGCGGCGGGAGCGCACAGGTACGCAGTATTTT
CASAPRRERTGTQYF
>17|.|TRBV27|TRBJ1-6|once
TGTGCCAGCAGCTGGGGACTGGGGGGTGATAATAAGTCACCCCTCCACTTT
CASSWGLGGDNKSPLHF
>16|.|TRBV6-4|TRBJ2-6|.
TGTGCCAGCAGTAGGGGAATGCACTCTGGGGCCAACGTCCTGACTTTC
CASSRGMHSGANVLTF
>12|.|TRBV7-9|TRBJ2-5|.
TGTTCCAGCAGGGAGAATCAAGAGACCCAGTACTTC
CSSRENQETQYF
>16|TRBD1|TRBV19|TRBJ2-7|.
TGTGCCAGTAGTAGAGGACAGGGAGTCATTTCCTACGAGCAGTACTTC
CASSRGQGVISYEQYF
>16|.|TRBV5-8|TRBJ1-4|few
TGTGCCAGCAGCGAGGGACTGATTGCAACTAATGAAAAACTGTTTTTT
CASSEGLIATNEKLFF
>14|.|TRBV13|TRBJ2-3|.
TGTGCCAGCAGCCCCCAGCGCCAAACAGATACGCAGTATTTT
CASSPQRQTDTQYF
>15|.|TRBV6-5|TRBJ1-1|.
TGTGCCAGCAGTTACGAAAACAGGGACCCTTCTGAAGCTTTCTTT
CASSYENRDPSEAFF
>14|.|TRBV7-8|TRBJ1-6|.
TGTGCCAGCAGCTTAGGTGGCCCTAATTCACCCCTCCACTTT
CASSLGGPNSPLHF
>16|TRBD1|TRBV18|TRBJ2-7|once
TGTGCCAGCTCACCGCCTTCAGGGGGCGCAGGTGGCGAGCAGTACTTC
CASSPPSGGAGGEQYF
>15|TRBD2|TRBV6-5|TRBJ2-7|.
TGTGCCAGCAGTTACGGGCTAGCGGGAGTACGGGAGCAGTACTTC
CASSYGLAGVREQYF
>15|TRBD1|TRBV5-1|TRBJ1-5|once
TGCGCCAGCAGCTTGACCGGGACAGAGTATCAGCCCCAGCATTTT
CASSLTGTEYQPQHF
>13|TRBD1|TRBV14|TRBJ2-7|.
TGTGCCAGCAGGAGGACAGGTTCTCTCGAGCAGTACTTC
CASRRTGSLEQYF
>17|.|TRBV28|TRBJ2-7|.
TGTGCCAGCAGTTTGTCACCCGGGTGGAAGGACACCTACGAGCAGTACTTC
CASSLSPGWKDTYEQYF
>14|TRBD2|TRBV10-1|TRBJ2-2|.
TGCGCCAGCGCGTCGGGAGGGGGTACCGGGGAGCTGTTTTTT
CASASGGGTGELFF
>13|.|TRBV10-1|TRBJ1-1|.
TGCGCCAGCAGTGAAGAGGAGTACACTGAAGCTTTCTTT
CASSEEEYTEAFF
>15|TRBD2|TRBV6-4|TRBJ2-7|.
TGTGCCAGCAGTGTCATATTGGCGGGAGTAAGCGAGCAGTACTTC
CASSVILAGVSEQYF
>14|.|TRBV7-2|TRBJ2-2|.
TGTGCCAGCAGCATCAGGGGCGCCAACGGGGAGCTGTTTTTT
CASSIRGANGELFF
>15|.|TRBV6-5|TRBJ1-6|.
TGTGCCAGCAGTTACGCTAGCTCCTATAATTCACCCCTCCACTTT
CASSYASSYNSPLHF
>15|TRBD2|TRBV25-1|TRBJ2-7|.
TGTGCCAGTGAACCCCGGCTAGCGGGAGGATACGAGCAGTACTTC
CASEPRLAGGYEQYF
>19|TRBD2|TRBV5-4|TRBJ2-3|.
TGTGCCAGCAGCCACGGGGGGGCTAGCGGGAGTGAAATAGCAGATACGCAGTATTTT
CASSHGGASGSEIADTQYF
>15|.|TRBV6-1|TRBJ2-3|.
TGTGCCAGCAGTGCAAGTGGACAGAGCACAGATACGCAGTATTTT
CASSASGQSTDTQYF
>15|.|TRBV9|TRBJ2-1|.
TGTGCCAGCACCCCGCGTGTTAGCTCCTACAATGAGCAGTTCTTC
CASTPRVSSYNEQFF
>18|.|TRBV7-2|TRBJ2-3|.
TGTGCCAGCAGCCCTAGAATCTTAAAGCGGGCGAGCACAGATACGCAGTATTTT
CASSPRILKRASTDTQYF
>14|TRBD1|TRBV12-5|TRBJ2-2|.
TGTGCTAGTGGGGGCCACAGGGGGCCCGGGGAGCTGTTTTTT
CASGGHRGPGELFF
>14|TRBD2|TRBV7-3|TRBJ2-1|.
TGTGCCAGCAGTAGGACTAGCGGTCTCAATGAGCAGTTCTTC
CASSRTSGLNEQFF
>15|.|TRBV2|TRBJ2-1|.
TGTGCCAGCAGTGAAGGGGGAGCGGCCTACAATGAGCAGTTCTTC
CASSEGGAAYNEQFF
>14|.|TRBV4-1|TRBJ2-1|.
TGCGCCAGCAGCCACGGTCCCTCCTACAATGAGCAGTTCTTC
CASSHGPSYNEQFF
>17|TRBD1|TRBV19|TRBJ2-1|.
TGTGCCAGTAGTAACCAACCCGGGACAGGGGTGACCAATGAGCAGTTCTTC
CASSNQPGTGVTNEQFF
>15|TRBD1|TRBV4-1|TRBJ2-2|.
TGCGCCAGCAGGTGGGACAGCGCGAACACCGGGGAGCTGTTTTTT
CASRWDSANTGELFF
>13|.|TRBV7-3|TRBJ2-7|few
TGTGCCAGCAGCTCCTCCCCCCGGGAAGAGCAGTACTTC
CASSSSPREEQYF
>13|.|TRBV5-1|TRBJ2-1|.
TGCGCCAGCAGCTTGCAACAGGGCGTTGAGCAGTTCTTC
CASSLQQGVEQFF
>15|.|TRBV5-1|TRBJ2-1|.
TGCGCCAGCAGCTTAGTAGCAGGACACTACAATGAGCAGTTCTTC
CASSLVAGHYNEQFF
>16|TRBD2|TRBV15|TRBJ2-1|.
TGTGCCACCAGCAGTATAGCCGCGGGAGGGGCGGGTGAGCAGTTCTTC
CATSSIAAGGAGEQFF
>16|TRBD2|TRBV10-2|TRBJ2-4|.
TGCGCCAGCAAATTAGCGGGAGGGACAGCCAAAAACATTCAGTACTTC
CASKLAGGTAKNIQYF
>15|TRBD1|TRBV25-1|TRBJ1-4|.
TGTGCCAGCAGAGGGGACAGGGGACTTAATGAAAAACTGTTTTTT
CASRGDRGLNEKLFF
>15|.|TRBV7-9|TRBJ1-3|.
TGTGCCAGCAGCTGGGATCAGGGGTCTGGAAACACCATATATTTT
CASSWDQGSGNTIYF
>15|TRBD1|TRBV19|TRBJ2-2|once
TGTGCCAGCAAGACAGGGGGCTGGGACACCGGGGAGCTGTTTTTT
CASKTGGWDTGELFF
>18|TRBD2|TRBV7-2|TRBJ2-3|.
TGTGCCAGCAGCTTAGCCCGTACTAGCGGGAGGGCAACAGATACGCAGTATTTT
CASSLARTSGRATDTQYF